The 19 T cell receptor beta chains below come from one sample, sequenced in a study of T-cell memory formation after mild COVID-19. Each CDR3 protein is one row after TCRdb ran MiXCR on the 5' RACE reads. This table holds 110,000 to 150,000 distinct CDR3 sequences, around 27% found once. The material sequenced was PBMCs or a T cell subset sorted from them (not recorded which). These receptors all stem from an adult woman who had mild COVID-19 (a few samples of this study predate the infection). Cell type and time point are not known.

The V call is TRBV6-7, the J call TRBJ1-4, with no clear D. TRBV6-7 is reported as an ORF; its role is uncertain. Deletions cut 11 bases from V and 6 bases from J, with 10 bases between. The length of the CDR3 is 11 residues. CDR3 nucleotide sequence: TGTGCCGCCCGGAGAGATGAAAAACTGTTTTTT. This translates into CAARRDEKLFF.

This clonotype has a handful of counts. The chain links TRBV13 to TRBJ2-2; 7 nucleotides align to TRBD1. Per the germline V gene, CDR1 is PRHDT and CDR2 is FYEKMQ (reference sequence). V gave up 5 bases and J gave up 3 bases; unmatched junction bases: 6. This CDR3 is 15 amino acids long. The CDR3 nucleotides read TGTGCCAGCAGCCGAAGGGACAGTTACACCGGGGAGCTGTTTTTT. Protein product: CASSRRDSYTGELFF.

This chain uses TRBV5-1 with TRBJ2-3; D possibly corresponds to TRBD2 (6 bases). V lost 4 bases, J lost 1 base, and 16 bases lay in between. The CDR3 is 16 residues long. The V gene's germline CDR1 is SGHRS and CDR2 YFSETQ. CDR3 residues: CASSPLGRLGTDTQYF. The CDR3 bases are TGCGCCAGCAGCCCCCTGGGGAGGTTGGGCACAGATACGCAGTATTTT.

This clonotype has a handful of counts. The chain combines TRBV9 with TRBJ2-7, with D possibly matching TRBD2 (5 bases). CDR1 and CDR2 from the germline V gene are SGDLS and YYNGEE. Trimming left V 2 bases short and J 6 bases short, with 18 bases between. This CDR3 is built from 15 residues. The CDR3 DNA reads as TGTGCCAGCAGCGTCCCAGCGGACCACACCGTCGAGCAGTACTTC. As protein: CASSVPADHTVEQYF.

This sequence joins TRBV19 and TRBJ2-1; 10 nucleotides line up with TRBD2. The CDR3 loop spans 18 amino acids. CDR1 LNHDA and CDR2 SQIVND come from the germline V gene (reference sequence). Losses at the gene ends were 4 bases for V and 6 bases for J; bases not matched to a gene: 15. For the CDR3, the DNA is TGTGCCAGTAGTACCATCCGTTGGAAAGCGGGGGGGCCCAATGAGCAGTTCTTC. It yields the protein CASSTIRWKAGGPNEQFF.

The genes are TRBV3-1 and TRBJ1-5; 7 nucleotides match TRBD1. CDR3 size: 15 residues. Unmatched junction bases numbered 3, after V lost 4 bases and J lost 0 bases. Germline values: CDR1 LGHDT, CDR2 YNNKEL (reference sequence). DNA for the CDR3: TGTGCCAGCAGCCCGGACAGGACTAGCAATCAGCCCCAGCATTTT. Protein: CASSPDRTSNQPQHF.

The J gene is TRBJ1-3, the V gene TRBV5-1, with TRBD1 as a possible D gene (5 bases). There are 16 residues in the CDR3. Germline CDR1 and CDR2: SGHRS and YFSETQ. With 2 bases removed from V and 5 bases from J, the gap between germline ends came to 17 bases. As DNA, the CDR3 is TGCGCCAGCAGCTTCGGTTTGGGGCCCGATCGAAACACCATATATTTT. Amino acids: CASSFGLGPDRNTIYF.

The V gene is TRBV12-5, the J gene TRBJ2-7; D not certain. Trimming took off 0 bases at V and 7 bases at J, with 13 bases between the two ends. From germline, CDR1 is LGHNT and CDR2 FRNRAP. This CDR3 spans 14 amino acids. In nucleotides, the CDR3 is TGTGCTAGTGGTTTGGTACCGGCCGTTGGTGAGCAGTACTTC. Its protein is CASGLVPAVGEQYF.

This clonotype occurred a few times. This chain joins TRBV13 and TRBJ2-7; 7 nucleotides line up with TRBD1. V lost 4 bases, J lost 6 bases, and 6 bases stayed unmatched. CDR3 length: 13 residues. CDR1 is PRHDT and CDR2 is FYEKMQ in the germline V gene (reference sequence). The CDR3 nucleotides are TGTGCCAGCAGCTCCCGACAGGGTGGCGAGCAGTACTTC. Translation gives CASSSRQGGEQYF.

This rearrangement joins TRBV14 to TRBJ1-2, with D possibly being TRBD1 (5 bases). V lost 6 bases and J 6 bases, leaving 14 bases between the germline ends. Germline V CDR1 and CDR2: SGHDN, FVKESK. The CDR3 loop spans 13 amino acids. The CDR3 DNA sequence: TGTGCCAGCAGGCTTATCGGGACGAATGGCTACACCTTC. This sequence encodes CASRLIGTNGYTF.

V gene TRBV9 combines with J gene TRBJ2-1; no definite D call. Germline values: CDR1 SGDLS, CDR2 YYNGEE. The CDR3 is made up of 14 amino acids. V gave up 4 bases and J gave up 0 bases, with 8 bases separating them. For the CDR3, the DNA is TGTGCCAGCAGCCCCTTTGGCTCCTACAATGAGCAGTTCTTC. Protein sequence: CASSPFGSYNEQFF.

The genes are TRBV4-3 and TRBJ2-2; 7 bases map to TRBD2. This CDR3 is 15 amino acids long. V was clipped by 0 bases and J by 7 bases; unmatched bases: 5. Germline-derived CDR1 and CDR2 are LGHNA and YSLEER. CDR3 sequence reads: CASSQEAGAGGELFF. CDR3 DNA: TGCGCCAGCAGCCAAGAGGCGGGAGCGGGCGGGGAGCTGTTTTTT.

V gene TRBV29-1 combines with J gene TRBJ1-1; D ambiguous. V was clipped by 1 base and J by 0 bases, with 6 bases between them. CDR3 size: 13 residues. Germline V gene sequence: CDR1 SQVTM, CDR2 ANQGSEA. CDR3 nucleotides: TGCAGCGTTGAAGGCCTGGTGAACACTGAAGCTTTCTTT. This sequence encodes CSVEGLVNTEAFF.

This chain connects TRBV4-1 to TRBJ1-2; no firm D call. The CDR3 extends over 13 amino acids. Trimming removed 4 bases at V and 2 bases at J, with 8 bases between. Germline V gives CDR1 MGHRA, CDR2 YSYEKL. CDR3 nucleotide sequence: TGCGCCAGCAGCCCACCTTGGAACTATGGCTACACCTTC. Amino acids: CASSPPWNYGYTF.

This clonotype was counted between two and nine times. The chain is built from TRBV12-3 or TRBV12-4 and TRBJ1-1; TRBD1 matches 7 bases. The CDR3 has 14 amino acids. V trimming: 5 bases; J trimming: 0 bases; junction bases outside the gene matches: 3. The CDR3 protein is CASSDRVLNTEAFF. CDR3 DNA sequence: TGTGCCAGCAGTGACAGGGTCCTGAACACTGAAGCTTTCTTT.

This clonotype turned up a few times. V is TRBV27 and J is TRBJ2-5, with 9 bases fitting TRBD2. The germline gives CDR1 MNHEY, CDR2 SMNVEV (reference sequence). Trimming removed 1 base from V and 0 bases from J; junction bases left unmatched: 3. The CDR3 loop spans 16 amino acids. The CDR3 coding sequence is TGTGCCAGCAGTTTATGGGCTAGCGGGGACCAAGAGACCCAGTACTTC. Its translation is CASSLWASGDQETQYF.

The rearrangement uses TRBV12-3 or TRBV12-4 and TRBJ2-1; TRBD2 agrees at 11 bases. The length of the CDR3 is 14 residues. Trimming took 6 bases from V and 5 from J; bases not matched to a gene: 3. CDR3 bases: TGTGCCAGCAGACTAGCGGGGGCCCACAATGAGCAGTTCTTC. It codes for CASRLAGAHNEQFF.

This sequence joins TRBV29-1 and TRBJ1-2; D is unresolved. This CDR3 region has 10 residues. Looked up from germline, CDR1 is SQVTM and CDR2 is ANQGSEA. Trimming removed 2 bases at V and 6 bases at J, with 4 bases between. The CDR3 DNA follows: TGCAGCGTTGAACTTCATGGCTACACCTTC. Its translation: CSVELHGYTF.

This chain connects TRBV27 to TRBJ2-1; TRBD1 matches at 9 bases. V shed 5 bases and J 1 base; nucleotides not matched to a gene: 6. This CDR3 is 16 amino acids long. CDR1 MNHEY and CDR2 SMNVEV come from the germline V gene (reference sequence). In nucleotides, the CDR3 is TGTGCCAGCAGTACGCCGGACAGGGGATCCTACAATGAGCAGTTCTTC. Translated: CASSTPDRGSYNEQFF.